Described below is a single TCR beta chain sequence and its context. The antigen remains unidentified. The CDR3 contains 16 residues. The J segment lost 8 bases and the V segment lost 0 bases, leaving 10 bases of the junction unmatched. Germline V gives CDR1 SGHRS, CDR2 YFSETQ. These data originate in a study of OX40 agonist ivuxolimab in advanced cancers. Study overall: Earlier anti-PD-1, anti-PD-L1 or anti-CTLA-4 therapy was permitted; roughly 42% had received some. The study, taken as a whole, reports: Among patients with partial responses at 0.1-3.0 mg/kg, clonal expansion was among the lowest.

TCRdb keeps only in-frame clones here, not all; method: immunoSEQ multiplex PCR. The sample yields 6,500 to 7,000 clones, about four fifths seen once. The receptor was isolated from an adult with an advanced solid tumor such as melanoma, head and neck, liver or kidney cancer. This chain uses TRBV5-1 with TRBJ1-4, with 7 bases that match TRBD1. The source was CD4+ or CD8+ T cells sorted from blood, collected in a trial of the OX40 agonist ivuxolimab. The DNA of the CDR3 is TGCGCCAGCAGCTTGGTTGGGGCAGGGGGAAAGGAAAAACTGTTTTTT. This encodes CASSLVGAGGKEKLFF.